Included here is one T cell receptor beta chain sequence, with context. TCRdb's table, derived via immunoSEQ multiplex PCR, lists solely in-frame clones and lacks some. The sample has around 2,000 clones, roughly 67% seen once. CDR1 MNHGY and CDR2 SAAAGT come from the germline V gene. The CDR3 loop spans 16 amino acids. The junction had 13 bases not matched to a gene; V was cut back by 4 bases and J by 10 bases. These data originate in a study of preoperative IRX-2 immunotherapy in early breast cancer. Treatment described: preoperative locoregional IRX-2 cytokine immunotherapy. Samples came from a phase Ib trial of preoperative locoregional IRX-2 cytokine immunotherapy.

The TCR comes from a human donor with breast cancer. This specimen consisted of tumor tissue, obtained before IRX-2 immunotherapy. The genes are TRBV6-8 and TRBJ1-6, with TRBD1 matching 7 bases. The CDR3 region is CASSSGTDVFGSPLHF. The CDR3 DNA reads TGTGCCAGCAGTTCCGGGACAGATGTTTTTGGGTCACCCCTCCACTTT.